These 30 T cell receptor beta chains were sequenced from one sample in a study of cytomegalovirus exposure and HLA in healthy donors. PCR used 60 Vbeta primers and 13 Jbeta primers. Only in-frame clones appear in the TCRdb table, and some are missing; sequencing was by immunoSEQ multiplex PCR. The sample carries roughly 120,000 clones, roughly 70% recorded once. The sample was PBMCs. The receptors stem from a woman aged 18-35 years in good health and CMV-seronegative.

This chain joins TRBV6-1 and TRBJ1-1, with D maybe TRBD1 (6 bases). The germline V gene has CDR1 MNHNS and CDR2 SASEGT. The V end was cut by 2 bases, the J end by 1 base, with 11 bases between. The CDR3 is 15 amino acids. CDR3 sequence reads: CASSEWAGENTEAFF. DNA of the CDR3: TGTGCCAGCAGTGAATGGGCAGGGGAGAACACTGAAGCTTTCTTT.

Of note for this clone: This is likely a read error, given that the CDR3 carries no conserved phenylalanine or tryptophan at its end. The DNA is left out, because the CDR3 cannot be placed on it with certainty; the CDR3 is given as TCRdb lists it. J is TRBJ1-4 and V is TRBV27. The germline V gene encodes CDR1 MNHEY and CDR2 SMNVEV (reference sequence). The CDR3 extends over 8 residues, inclusive of both ends. CDR3 residues: CASSLRGE.

The CDR3 sequence is CSVVSTGGVTEAFF. Written as DNA, the CDR3 is TGCAGCGTTGTCTCTACGGGGGGGGTCACTGAAGCTTTCTTT. V usage is TRBV29-1 and J usage is TRBJ1-1; tentatively, D is TRBD1 (5 bases). Trimming took off 4 bases at V and 4 bases at J, with 16 bases between the two ends. CDR1 and CDR2 from the germline V gene are SQVTM and ANQGSEA. The CDR3 covers 14 residues.

This chain uses TRBV11-2 with TRBJ2-1; 8 bases fit TRBD2. The trim removed 2 bases at V and 9 bases at J, leaving 9 bases unmatched. Germline CDR1 reads SGHAT; CDR2 reads FQNNGV. CDR3 length equals 15 residues. CDR3 DNA: TGTGCCAGCAGCTTACTTAGGCTAGCGGGTGTTGAGCAGTTCTTC. It encodes CASSLLRLAGVEQFF.

The rearrangement joins TRBV11-1 to TRBJ1-1; TRBD1 matches 7 bases. The CDR3 contains 14 residues. Germline-derived CDR1 and CDR2 are SGHAT and FQDESV (reference sequence). Trimming at V came to 5 bases and at J to 1 base, leaving 4 bases not matched to a gene. CDR3 sequence reads: CASSHGTANTEAFF. The CDR3 DNA reads as TGTGCCAGCAGCCACGGGACAGCGAACACTGAAGCTTTCTTT. Full variable domain (outside the CDR3, taken from reference TRBV11-1 and TRBJ1-1): EAEVAQSPRYKITEKSQAVAFWCDPISGHATLYWYRQILGQGPELLVQFQDESVVDDSQLPKDRFSAERLKGVDSTLKIQPAELGDSAMYLCASSHGTANTEAFFGQGTRLTVV.

V usage is TRBV27 and J usage is TRBJ1-5; the D gene is possibly TRBD1 (6 bases). The CDR3 has 14 residues. Germline V gives CDR1 MNHEY, CDR2 SMNVEV (reference sequence). The V end was cut by 6 bases, the J end by 2 bases, with 11 bases between. CDR3 residues: CASRLQGRNQPQHF. CDR3 nucleotides: TGTGCCAGCAGGCTTCAGGGGCGCAATCAGCCCCAGCATTTT.

The chain uses TRBV5-1 and TRBJ2-7; a weak D match, TRBD2 (6 bases). V lost 4 bases to trimming and J lost 3 bases, with 14 bases between them. The length of the CDR3 is 14 residues. Germline-derived CDR1 and CDR2 are SGHRS and YFSETQ. The CDR3 DNA sequence: TGCGCCAGCAGCCCGGAGGGGTCCGGCTACGAGCAGTACTTC. It translates to CASSPEGSGYEQYF.

This chain connects TRBV9 to TRBJ2-2; 11 bases align to TRBD1. The junction had 9 bases not matched to a gene; V was cut back by 4 bases and J by 7 bases. This CDR3 is built from 16 residues. Per the germline V gene, CDR1 is SGDLS and CDR2 is YYNGEE. The CDR3 DNA is TGTGCCAGCAGCTACGTTGGACAGGGGGCGTACGGGGAGCTGTTTTTT. Its protein is CASSYVGQGAYGELFF.

V gene TRBV5-1 combines with J gene TRBJ1-5; possible D gene TRBD1, 6 bases. The V end was cut by 5 bases, the J end by 5 bases, with 17 bases between. In germline, CDR1 is SGHRS, CDR2 YFSETQ. CDR3 size: 15 residues. The CDR3 here is CASSEFGRGDQPQHF. The CDR3 DNA sequence: TGCGCCAGCAGTGAGTTCGGCAGGGGCGATCAGCCCCAGCATTTT.

This chain uses TRBV6-5 with TRBJ1-2; 9 bases align to TRBD1. V trimming: 4 bases; J trimming: 5 bases; junction bases outside the gene matches: 5. The CDR3 has 14 amino acids. The germline CDR1 and CDR2 sequences are MNHEY and SVGAGI. The CDR3 reads CASSSPGQGYGYTF. CDR3 coding DNA: TGTGCCAGCAGTTCCCCGGGACAGGGTTATGGCTACACCTTC.

V is TRBV5-1 and J is TRBJ1-2; D perhaps matches TRBD1 (6 bases). V lost 0 bases, J lost 6 bases, and 9 bases lay in between. CDR1 is SGHRS and CDR2 is YFSETQ in the germline V gene. CDR3 size: 13 residues. CDR3 in DNA: TGCGCCAGCAGCTTGGAAACAGGGCATGGCTACACCTTC. This codes for CASSLETGHGYTF.

The chain carries TRBV9 and TRBJ2-7; TRBD1 aligns across 8 bases. This CDR3 region has 12 residues. Per the germline V gene, CDR1 is SGDLS and CDR2 is YYNGEE. V lost 4 bases and J lost 6; bases outside the gene matches: 3. CDR3 bases: TGTGCCAGCAGCACTACAGGGGGCGAGCAGTACTTC. Residues: CASSTTGGEQYF.

The chain couples TRBV7-9 to TRBJ2-3; no clear D. Per the germline V gene, CDR1 is SEHNR and CDR2 is FQNEAQ (reference sequence). The CDR3 length is 12 residues. Trimming pared 3 bases from V and 5 bases from J, leaving 6 bases between. The CDR3 DNA is TGTGCCAGCAGCTTCGATAGAGATACGCAGTATTTT. Protein sequence: CASSFDRDTQYF.

The rearrangement links TRBV6-5 to TRBJ2-7; D call uncertain. Germline assignment: CDR1 MNHEY and CDR2 SVGAGI. This CDR3 comprises 13 residues. V lost 6 bases, J lost 4 bases, and 13 bases lay in between. The CDR3 loop is CASSPSVAYEQYF. DNA of the CDR3: TGTGCCAGCAGCCCCTCGGTAGCTTACGAGCAGTACTTC.

V gene TRBV27 combines with J gene TRBJ1-2; 11 positions agree with TRBD1. Per germline, CDR1 MNHEY and CDR2 SMNVEV (reference sequence). V was clipped by 5 bases and J by 4 bases; unmatched bases: 9. This CDR3 has 16 residues. The CDR3 protein is CASSLRTGGYIYGYTF. CDR3 nucleotides: TGTGCCAGCAGTCTGCGGACAGGGGGCTATATCTATGGCTACACCTTC.

This clone was detected only a few times. V and J are TRBV6-5 and TRBJ2-7, with a possible D match to TRBD1 (5 bases). The V gene's germline CDR1 is MNHEY and CDR2 SVGAGI. The CDR3 has 15 amino acids. V was trimmed by 0 bases and J by 3 bases, leaving 12 bases between them. CDR3 in DNA: TGTGCCAGCAGTTACTCGGGCAGGGATCACTACGAGCAGTACTTC. It specifies CASSYSGRDHYEQYF.

The chain couples TRBV6-6 to TRBJ2-5; the D gene is possibly TRBD1 (5 bases). V lost 2 bases and J lost 4, with 8 bases in between. Germline V gene sequence: CDR1 MNHNY, CDR2 SVGAGI (reference sequence). The CDR3 length is 13 residues. Written as DNA, the CDR3 is TGTGCCAGCAGTTACGGGGCTCGAGAGACCCAGTACTTC. It codes for CASSYGARETQYF.

The chain joins TRBV6-5 to TRBJ1-1, with a weak D call TRBD1 (5 bases). CDR3 size: 13 residues. Trimming took 6 bases from V and 0 from J, leaving 8 bases between them. CDR1 and CDR2 from the germline V gene are MNHEY and SVGAGI. The CDR3 coding sequence is TGTGCCAGCAGGCGACAGATGAACACTGAAGCTTTCTTT. The encoded protein is CASRRQMNTEAFF.

There are a few counts of this clone. The rearrangement links TRBV2 to TRBJ1-1, with a possible D match to TRBD1 (5 bases). Germline CDR1 and CDR2: SNHLY and FYNNEI. CDR3 length equals 16 residues. V shed 3 bases and J shed 5 bases, with 19 bases lying between them. CDR3: CASSDLTGPGGTEAFF. DNA for the CDR3: TGTGCCAGCAGTGACTTAACGGGCCCGGGGGGGACTGAAGCTTTCTTT.

V gene TRBV4-2 combines with J gene TRBJ2-3; 8 nucleotides align to TRBD2. CDR1 is LGHNA and CDR2 is YNFKEQ in the germline V gene. V lost 6 bases to trimming and J lost 1 base; unmatched junction nucleotides: 9. The CDR3 has 16 amino acids. CDR3 sequence: CASSRRAAGGTDTQYF. Written as DNA, the CDR3 is TGTGCCAGCAGTCGCAGAGCAGCGGGGGGCACAGATACGCAGTATTTT.

The CDR3 region has the DNA TGTGCCAGCAGCGCACCGGACGGGGTGGCTTTCTTT. It translates to CASSAPDGVAFF. The chain is built from TRBV13 and TRBJ1-1; D remains unclear. This CDR3 has 12 residues. In germline, CDR1 is PRHDT, CDR2 FYEKMQ (reference sequence). Between the trimmed V and J ends, which lost 5 bases and 11 bases, there was a span of 15 bases.

The CDR3 region has the DNA TGTGCCACCAGCAGTAGTCGCTCCTATAATTCACCCCTCCACTTT. Amino acid sequence: CATSSSRSYNSPLHF. The chain uses TRBV15 and TRBJ1-6; the D is unclear. With 3 bases removed from V and 0 bases from J, the gap between germline ends came to 6 bases. The CDR3 runs 15 residues. The germline CDR1 and CDR2 sequences are LNHNV and YYDKDF (reference sequence).

V usage is TRBV28 and J usage is TRBJ2-7, with D possibly matching TRBD2 (5 bases). V was cut by 3 bases and J by 5 bases, with 14 bases left in between. This CDR3 region has 14 residues. Per the germline V gene, CDR1 is MDHEN and CDR2 is SYDVKM. CDR3 protein: CASSFSGGLHEQYF. The CDR3 coding sequence is TGTGCCAGCAGTTTCTCGGGCGGGCTCCACGAGCAGTACTTC.

This chain connects TRBV19 to TRBJ1-5, with 10 bases that match TRBD1. Unmatched junction bases numbered 10, after V lost 10 bases and J lost 1 base. The CDR3 is 16 residues long. From germline, CDR1 is LNHDA and CDR2 SQIVND (reference sequence). DNA of the CDR3: TGTGCCACTACCCCCAGGACAGGGGGGAGCAATCAGCCCCAGCATTTT. It translates to CATTPRTGGSNQPQHF.

The chain has TRBV5-6 and TRBJ2-3; 7 bases are a match to TRBD1. Germline V gives CDR1 SGHDT, CDR2 YYEEEE. The CDR3 spans 15 residues. The junction had 4 bases not matched to a gene; V was cut back by 2 bases and J by 1 base. In DNA form, the CDR3 reads TGTGCCAGCAGCTTCCGGGGACAGCGCACAGATACGCAGTATTTT. Its translation is CASSFRGQRTDTQYF. The variable domain in full, completed from reference TRBV5-6 and TRBJ2-3, reads DAGVTQSPTHLIKTRGQQVTLRCSPKSGHDTVSWYQQALGQGPQFIFQYYEEEERQRGNFPDRFSGHQFPNYSSELNVNALLLGDSALYLCASSFRGQRTDTQYFGPGTRLTVL.

V gene TRBV6-1 combines with J gene TRBJ2-3, with 9 bases identical to TRBD1. Trimming removed 5 bases from V and 8 bases from J; junction bases left unmatched: 8. Per germline, CDR1 MNHNS and CDR2 SASEGT. The CDR3 totals 14 residues. For the CDR3, the DNA is TGTGCCAGCAGTCGCGGGGACAGGGATGGTACGCAGTATTTT. Residues: CASSRGDRDGTQYF.

This sequence joins TRBV25-1 and TRBJ1-1; weak D call: TRBD1 (6 bases). Trimming shortened V by 2 bases and J by 4 bases, and 8 bases separated the two germline ends. CDR1 and CDR2 (germline): MGHDK, SYGVNS. This CDR3 has 13 residues. The CDR3 loop reads CASSEAGVTEAFF. The CDR3 DNA sequence: TGTGCCAGCAGTGAAGCAGGGGTCACTGAAGCTTTCTTT.

The CDR3 coding sequence is TGTGCCAGCAGTCGCGGCGGCGCCTACAATGAGCAGTTCTTC. Amino acid sequence: CASSRGGAYNEQFF. The rearrangement joins TRBV6-1 to TRBJ2-1; D uncertain. The V and J ends lost 5 bases and 2 bases respectively, with 10 bases between them. CDR1 MNHNS and CDR2 SASEGT come from the germline V gene. This CDR3 is built from 14 residues.

A note on this clone: Mismatch with germline at one junction end may stem from a read error. The chain couples TRBV7-2 to TRBJ1-1; 7 bases fit TRBD1. The germline CDR1 and CDR2 sequences are SGHTA and FQGNSA. The length of the CDR3 is 12 residues. CDR3 amino acids: CASSLAGGPAGF. For the CDR3, the DNA is TGTGCCAGCAGCTTAGCAGGGGGCCCGGCCGGATTT.

The rearrangement links TRBV5-1 to TRBJ2-1; 9 positions agree with TRBD1. The trim removed 3 bases at V and 7 bases at J, leaving 2 bases unmatched. The CDR3 has 13 residues. CDR1 SGHRS and CDR2 YFSETQ come from the germline V gene. The CDR3 region has the DNA TGCGCCAGCAGCTCTGGGACAGGGAATGAGCAGTTCTTC. Translation gives CASSSGTGNEQFF.